The subject of this entry is one TCR beta chain. As yet, its antigen is unknown. Patients who underwent sequencing had shown CD8+CD57+ cell expansion by flow cytometry. Severe acquired aplastic anemia affected all patients. Blood samples were obtained from patients who had received no prior therapy. This entry comes from a study of CD8+CD57+ T cells in acquired aplastic anemia. Study context: Mean yield of DNA from sorted CD4+ and CD8+ cells was approximately 3 ug.

Study-level findings and limits: Patients and controls had CD8+ Simpson's diversity values that were not significantly distinct.

CDR3 and TCR beta VDJ profiling relied on a genomic DNA template. In TCRdb, the reads were re-called with MiXCR into one record per CDR3 protein. The sample yields 100,000 to 150,000 distinct CDR3 sequences, 30% to 45% seen once. Germline trimming cut 1 base from V and 1 base from J; bases unmatched to any gene: 5. This CDR3 spans 16 amino acids. Germline lookup yields CDR1 MGHDK and CDR2 SYGVNS. The chain carries TRBV25-1 and TRBJ2-3, with TRBD2 matching over 7 bases. This TCR came from a human donor with aplastic anemia. The sample comprised sorted CD4+, CD8+, or CD8+CD57+ T cells (not recorded which) from PBMCs. The DNA for the CDR3 is TGTGCCAGCAGTGAATTCCGGCTAGCGGGCACAGATACGCAGTATTTT. Translating it yields CASSEFRLAGTDTQYF.